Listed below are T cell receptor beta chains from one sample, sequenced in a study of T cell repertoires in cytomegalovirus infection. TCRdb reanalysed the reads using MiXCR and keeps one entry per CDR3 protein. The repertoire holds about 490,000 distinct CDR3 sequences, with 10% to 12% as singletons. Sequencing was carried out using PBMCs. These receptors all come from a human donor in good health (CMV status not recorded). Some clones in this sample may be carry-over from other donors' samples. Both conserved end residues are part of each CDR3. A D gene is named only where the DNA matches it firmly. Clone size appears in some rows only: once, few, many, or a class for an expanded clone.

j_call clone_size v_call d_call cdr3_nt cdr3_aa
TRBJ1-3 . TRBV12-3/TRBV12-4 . TGTGCCAGCAGTCTTCGATCCGGAAACACCATATATTTT CASSLRSGNTIYF
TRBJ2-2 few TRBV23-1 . TGCGCCAGCAGTCACAGGGACCTCACCGGGGAGCTGTTTTTT CASSHRDLTGELFF
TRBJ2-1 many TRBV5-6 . TGTGCCAGCAGCCTTCACGGGGGTCGGAATGAGCAGTTCTTC CASSLHGGRNEQFF
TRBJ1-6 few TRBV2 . TGTGCCACCCAAGCCGAACAGGATTCACCCCTCCACTTT CATQAEQDSPLHF
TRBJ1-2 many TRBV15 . TGTGCCACCAGCAGAGATCTAGGGCCTTTTATCTACACCTTC CATSRDLGPFIYTF
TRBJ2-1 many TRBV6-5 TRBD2 TGTGCCAGCAGTTACCTCAAATTAGCGGGCCAGTACAATGAGCAGTTCTTC CASSYLKLAGQYNEQFF
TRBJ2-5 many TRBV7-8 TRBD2 TGTGCCAGCAGCTTACCAGCTAGCGGGAGGCCCGGAGAGACCCAGTACTTC CASSLPASGRPGETQYF
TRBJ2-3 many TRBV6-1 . TGTGCCAGCGCGGTGGCAGATACGCAGTATTTT CASAVADTQYF
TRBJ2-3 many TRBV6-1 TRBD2 TGTGCCAGCACCCGCGCGGGAGGGCCAACAGATACGCAGTATTTT CASTRAGGPTDTQYF
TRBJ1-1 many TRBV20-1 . TGCAGTGCCAACAGGGCCGGGAACACTGAAGCTTTCTTT CSANRAGNTEAFF
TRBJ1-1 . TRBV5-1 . TGCGTCAGCAGCTTGATGGGTGGGGGGAGCACTGAAGCTTTCTTT CVSSLMGGGSTEAFF
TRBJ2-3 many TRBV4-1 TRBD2 TGTGCCAGCAGCCAAGGGGCAGTAGCGGGGATTACAGATACGCAGTATTTT CASSQGAVAGITDTQYF
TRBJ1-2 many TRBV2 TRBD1 TGTGCCAGCAGTGAAGGGACAGGCTTGGTCGGCTACACCTTC CASSEGTGLVGYTF
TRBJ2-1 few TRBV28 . TGTGCGCACCGGGGGCGGACCTACAATGAGCAGTTCTTC CAHRGRTYNEQFF
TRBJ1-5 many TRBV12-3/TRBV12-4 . TGTGCCAGCAGTTTAGCGCTCGGCAGGGCCAATCAGCCCCAGCATTTT CASSLALGRANQPQHF
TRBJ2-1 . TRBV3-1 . TGTGCCAGCAGCCAAGATATCTCGGCCCTCGGGTACAATGAGCAGTTCTTC CASSQDISALGYNEQFF
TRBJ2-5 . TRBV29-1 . TGCAGCGGTTCGACAGCGTTGGAGACCCAGTACTTC CSGSTALETQYF
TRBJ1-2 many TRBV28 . TGTGCCAGCAGCTCCGGGTCCGGAACCTATGGCTACACCTTC CASSSGSGTYGYTF
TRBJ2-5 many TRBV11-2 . TGTGCCAGCAGTGGGGGGAGACGGCAGCGAGAGACCCAGTACTTC CASSGGRRQRETQYF
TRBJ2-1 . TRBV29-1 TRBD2 TGCAGCGTTCGCGGGGGGTTCTCCTACAATGAGCAGTTCTTC CSVRGGFSYNEQFF
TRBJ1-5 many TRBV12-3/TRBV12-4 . TGTGCCAGCAGTTTAGGAAAGGGTCAGCCCCAGCATTTT CASSLGKGQPQHF
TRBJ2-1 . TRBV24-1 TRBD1 TGTGCCACCAGTGATTCACAGGGGGCATCCTACAATGAGCAGTTCTTC CATSDSQGASYNEQFF
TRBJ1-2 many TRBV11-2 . TGTGCCAGCAGCCATGGCGGGGAAGGCTATGGCTACACCTTC CASSHGGEGYGYTF
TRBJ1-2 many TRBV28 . TGTGCCAGCAGTTTATTTGAGGGTACCTATGGCTACACCTTC CASSLFEGTYGYTF
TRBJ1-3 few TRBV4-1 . TGCGCCAGCAGCCAAGATCGAGACCTCTTCTCTGGAAACACCATATATTTT CASSQDRDLFSGNTIYF
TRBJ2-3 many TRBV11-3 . TGTGCCAGCAGCCCGGGACCGGAGCGGACAGATACGCAGTATTTT CASSPGPERTDTQYF
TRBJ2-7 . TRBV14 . TGTGCCAGCAGCCAGGTAGCGAACCACGAGCAGTACTTC CASSQVANHEQYF
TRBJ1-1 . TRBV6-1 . TGTGCCAGCAGTGAAGGAAGAGGGACTGAAGCTTTCTTT CASSEGRGTEAFF
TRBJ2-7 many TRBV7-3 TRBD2 TGTGCCAGCAGCTCCGCCCGACTAGCGGGGAGGGAGCAGTACTTC CASSSARLAGREQYF
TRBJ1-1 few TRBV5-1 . TGCGCCAGCAGCTTGGGGGGTTCCCAGCCGTCTGAAGCTTTCTTT CASSLGGSQPSEAFF
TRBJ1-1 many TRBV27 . TGTGCCAGCAGTTTAATTCCGATGAGGGCGGGAGCTTTCTTT CASSLIPMRAGAFF
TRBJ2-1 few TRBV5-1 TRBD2 TGCGCCAGCAGCTTACTCGGCGGGGGGGCAATAATTGAGCAGTTCTTC CASSLLGGGAIIEQFF
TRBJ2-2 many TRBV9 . TGTGCCAGCAGCGCCCCTCAGGCCCTTATCAACACCGGGGAGCTGTTTTTT CASSAPQALINTGELFF
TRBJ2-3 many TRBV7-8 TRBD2 TGTGCCACAAATCCCGGGGGGGGCACAGATACGCAGTATTTT CATNPGGGTDTQYF
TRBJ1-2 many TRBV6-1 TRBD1 TGTGCCAGCAGTGCCCGGGACAGGGCTAACTATGGCTACACCTTC CASSARDRANYGYTF
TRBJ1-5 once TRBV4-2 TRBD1 TGTGCCAGCAGCCAAGAAGGGACAGTCCTTCAGCCCCAGCATTTT CASSQEGTVLQPQHF
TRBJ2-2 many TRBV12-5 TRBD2 TGTGCTAGTGGTTTGGTACGTTCTCTAGCGGGAGGCTCCGCGAACACCGGGGAGCTGTTTTTT CASGLVRSLAGGSANTGELFF
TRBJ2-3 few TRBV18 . TGTGCCAGCTCACCTCTCCTAGGAACAGATACGCAGTATTTT CASSPLLGTDTQYF
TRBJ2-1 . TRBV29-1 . TGCAGCGTTCCGGGACAATCCTACAATGAGCAGTTCTTC CSVPGQSYNEQFF
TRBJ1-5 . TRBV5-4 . TGTGCCAGCAGCTTAAACCCTAGCAATCAGCCCCAGCATTTT CASSLNPSNQPQHF
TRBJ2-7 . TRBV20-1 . TGCAGTGCCCAAGAAATCGAGCAGTACTTC CSAQEIEQYF
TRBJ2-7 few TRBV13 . TGTGCCAGCAGCTTAGTTCGGTACTCCTACGAGCAGTACTTC CASSLVRYSYEQYF
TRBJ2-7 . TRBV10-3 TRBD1 TGTGCCATCAGTGAGTTGCAGGGGGCCGAGCAGTACTTC CAISELQGAEQYF
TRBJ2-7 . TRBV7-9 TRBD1 TGTGCCAGCAGCCGAGGGGGGACAGGGGGTTCCGAGCAGTACTTC CASSRGGTGGSEQYF
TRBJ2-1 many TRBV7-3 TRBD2 TGTGCCAGCAGCTTAGTAGGGAGGGGCGCGAATGAGCAGTTCTTC CASSLVGRGANEQFF
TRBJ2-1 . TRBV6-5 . TGTGCCAGCAAAAAGGGGGGGATCGATGAGCAGTTCTTC CASKKGGIDEQFF
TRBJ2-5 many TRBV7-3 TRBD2 TGTGCCAGCAGCTTGGGACTAGCGGGGGGTATCCAAGAGACCCAGTACTTC CASSLGLAGGIQETQYF
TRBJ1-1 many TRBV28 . TGTGCCAGCAGCTCAGTGTTAGGGGGATTCGTGAACACTGAAGCTTTCTTT CASSSVLGGFVNTEAFF
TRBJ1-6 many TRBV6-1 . TGTGCCAGCAGTGAAGCAGCGGGGACTAATTCACCCCTCCACTTT CASSEAAGTNSPLHF
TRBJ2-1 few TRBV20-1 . TGCAGTACCCTCTCCCCCGGGACGGCCAACAATGAGCAGTTCTTC CSTLSPGTANNEQFF
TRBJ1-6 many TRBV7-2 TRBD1 TGTGCCAGCAGCTTAGCGCAGGGGGCAGGCTCACCCCTCCACTTT CASSLAQGAGSPLHF
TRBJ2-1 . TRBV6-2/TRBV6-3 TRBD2 TGTGCCAGCAGTTCGGAACTAGCGGGAGTTGTCTACAATGAGCAGTTCTTC CASSSELAGVVYNEQFF